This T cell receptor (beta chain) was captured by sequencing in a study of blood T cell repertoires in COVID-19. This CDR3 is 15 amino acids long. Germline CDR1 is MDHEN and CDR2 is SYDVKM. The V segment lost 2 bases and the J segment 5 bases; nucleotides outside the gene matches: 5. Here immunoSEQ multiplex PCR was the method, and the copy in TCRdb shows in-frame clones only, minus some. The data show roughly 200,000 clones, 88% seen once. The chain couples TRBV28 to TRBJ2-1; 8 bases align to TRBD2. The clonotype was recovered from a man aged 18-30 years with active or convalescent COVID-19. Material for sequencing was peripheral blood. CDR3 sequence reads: CASSLNRGGDNEQFF. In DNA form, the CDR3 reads TGTGCCAGCAGTTTAAACCGGGGGGGAGACAATGAGCAGTTCTTC.